This entry describes one TCR beta chain. The antigen it binds to is not known. No base quality values were provided; no much bigger clone lies one nucleotide off. This specimen belongs to a study of technical replicates of blood from a few donors (dated by TCRdb to the late 2010s). Receptors were amplified or captured by the immunoSEQ multiplex PCR assay. What TCRdb holds here is the immuneACCESS table cut down to in-frame rearrangements. Part of the clones is not present; checked against another copy, under half of the missing clones reflect an unresolved V gene, and the others are unexplained. The sample contains 75,000 to 95,000 clones, approximately 90% of them found a single time. The ten largest clonotypes hold over 0.2% of the sample. The CDR3 sequence holds 16 residues, the cysteine and phenylalanine included. The only DNA kept is the CDR3, 48 bases in frame from the first base. Relative to germline, V is 6 bases shorter and J is 6 bases shorter, with 18 bases between their ends. The CDR1 and CDR2 encoded by the germline V gene are LGHNA and YNFKEQ.

Sample: T cells isolated from PBMCs. The V and J genes are TRBV4-2 and TRBJ1-6; tentative D gene TRBD1, with 6 bases matching. The source is a human donor in good health. Here the CDR3 is given as CASRHGQLEFNSPLHF. At the DNA level, the sequence is TGTGCCAGCAGACACGGACAGTTAGAGTTTAATTCACCCCTCCACTTT.